This T cell receptor (beta chain) was observed in a study of blood T cells in healthy people across ages. Study details: When template switching was applied, about one barcoded beta molecule was captured per two T cells.

A second PCR, run for about 7 to 11 cycles, used a sample-barcoded 5' primer plus a J-beta primer mix. TCRdb ran MiXCR on the 5' RACE reads and lists one entry per CDR3 protein. This sample has approximately 790,000 distinct CDR3 sequences, with under 80% found just once. Isolation per sample recovered at least 6 million PBMCs. To note about this clonotype: The antigen is not known.

Germline V gene data show CDR1 as SGHRS and CDR2 as YFSETQ. The CDR3 has 16 residues. V lost 0 bases, J lost 2 bases, and 14 bases lay in between. Findings of the study overall: A roughly linear fall in TCR beta diversity per million T cells was seen with increasing age. Conclusively comparing naive with antigen-experienced cells was impossible with unsorted PBMCs.

The V call is TRBV5-1, the J call TRBJ1-1; unclear D gene. The source of this sequence is a man aged 25-40 years in good health. Source material: blood. The CDR3 nucleotides read TGCGCCAGCAGCTTGGATGATAGGACGGGAAACACTGAAGCTTTCTTT. Translating gives CASSLDDRTGNTEAFF.